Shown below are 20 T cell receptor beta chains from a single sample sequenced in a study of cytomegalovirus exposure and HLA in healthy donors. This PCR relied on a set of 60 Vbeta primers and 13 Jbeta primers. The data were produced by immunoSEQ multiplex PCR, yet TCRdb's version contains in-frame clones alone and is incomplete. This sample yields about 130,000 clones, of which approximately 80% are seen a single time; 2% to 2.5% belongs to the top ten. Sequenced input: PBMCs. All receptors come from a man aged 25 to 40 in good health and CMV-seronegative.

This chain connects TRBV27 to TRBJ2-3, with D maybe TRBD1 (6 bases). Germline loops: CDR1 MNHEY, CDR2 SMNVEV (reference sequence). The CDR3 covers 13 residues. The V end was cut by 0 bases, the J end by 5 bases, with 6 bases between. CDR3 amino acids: CASSLSRGDTQYF. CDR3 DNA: TGTGCCAGCAGTTTATCCAGGGGAGATACGCAGTATTTT.

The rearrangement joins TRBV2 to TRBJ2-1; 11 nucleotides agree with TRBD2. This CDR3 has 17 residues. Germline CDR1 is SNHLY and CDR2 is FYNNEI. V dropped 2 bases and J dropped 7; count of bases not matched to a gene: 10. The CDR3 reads CASSEWRLAGGINEQFF. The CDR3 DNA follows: TGTGCCAGCAGTGAATGGCGTCTAGCGGGAGGCATTAATGAGCAGTTCTTC. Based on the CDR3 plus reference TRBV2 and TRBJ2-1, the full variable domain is EPEVTQTPSHQVTQMGQEVILRCVPISNHLYFYWYRQILGQKVEFLVSFYNNEISEKSEIFDDQFSVERPDGSNFTLKIRSTKLEDSAMYFCASSEWRLAGGINEQFFGPGTRLTVL.

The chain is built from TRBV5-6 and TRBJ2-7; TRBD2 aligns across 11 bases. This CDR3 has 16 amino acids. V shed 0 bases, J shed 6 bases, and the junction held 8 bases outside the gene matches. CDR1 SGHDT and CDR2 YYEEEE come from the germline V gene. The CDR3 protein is CASSLGVSGRGGEQYF. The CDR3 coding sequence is TGTGCCAGCAGCTTGGGGGTTAGCGGGAGGGGGGGCGAGCAGTACTTC.

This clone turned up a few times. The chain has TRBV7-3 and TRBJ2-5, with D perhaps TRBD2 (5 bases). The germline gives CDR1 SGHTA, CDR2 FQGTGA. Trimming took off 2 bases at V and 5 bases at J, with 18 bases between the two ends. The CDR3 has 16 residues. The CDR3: CASSLDRTGMGETQYF. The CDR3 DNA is TGTGCCAGCAGCTTAGATCGGACGGGGATGGGGGAGACCCAGTACTTC. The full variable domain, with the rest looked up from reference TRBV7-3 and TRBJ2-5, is GAGVSQTPSNKVTEKGKYVELRCDPISGHTALYWYRQSLGQGPEFLIYFQGTGAADDSGLPNDRFFAVRPEGSVSTLKIQRTERGDSAVYLCASSLDRTGMGETQYFGPGTRLLVL.

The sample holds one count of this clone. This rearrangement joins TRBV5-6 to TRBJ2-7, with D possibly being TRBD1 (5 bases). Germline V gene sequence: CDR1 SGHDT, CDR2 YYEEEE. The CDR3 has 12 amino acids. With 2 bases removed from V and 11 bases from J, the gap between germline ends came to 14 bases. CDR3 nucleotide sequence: TGTGCCAGCAGCTTCGGGCAGGGCGATGAGTACTTC. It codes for CASSFGQGDEYF.

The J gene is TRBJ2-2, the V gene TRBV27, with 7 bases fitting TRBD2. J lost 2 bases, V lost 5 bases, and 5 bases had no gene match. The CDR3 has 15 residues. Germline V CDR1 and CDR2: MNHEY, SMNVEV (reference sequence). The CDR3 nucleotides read TGTGCCAGCAGTGTAAGCGGGGATAACACCGGGGAGCTGTTTTTT. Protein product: CASSVSGDNTGELFF.

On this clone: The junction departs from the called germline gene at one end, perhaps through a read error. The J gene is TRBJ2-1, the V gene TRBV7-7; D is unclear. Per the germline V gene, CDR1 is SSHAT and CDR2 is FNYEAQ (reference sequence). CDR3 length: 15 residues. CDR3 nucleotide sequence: TGTGCTAGCAGTTTAGGATCTAATTCCTACAATGAGCAGTTCTTC. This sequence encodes CASSLGSNSYNEQFF.

CDR3 residues: CASRFRGGTEAFF. In nucleotides, the CDR3 is TGTGCAAGTCGCTTTAGGGGGGGCACTGAAGCTTTCTTT. The rearrangement links TRBV12-2 to TRBJ1-1. TRBV12-2 is flagged as a pseudogene. The CDR3 is 13 residues long.

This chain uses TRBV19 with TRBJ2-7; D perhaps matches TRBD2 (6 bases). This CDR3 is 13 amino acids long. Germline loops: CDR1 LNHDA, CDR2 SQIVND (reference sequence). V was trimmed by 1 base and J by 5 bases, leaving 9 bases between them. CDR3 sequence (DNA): TGTGCCAGTAGTATAGTATCGGGGGACGAGCAGTACTTC. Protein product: CASSIVSGDEQYF.

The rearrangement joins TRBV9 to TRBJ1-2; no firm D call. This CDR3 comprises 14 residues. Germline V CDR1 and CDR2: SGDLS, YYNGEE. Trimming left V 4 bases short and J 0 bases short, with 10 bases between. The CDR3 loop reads CASSPRPPNYGYTF. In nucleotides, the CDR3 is TGTGCCAGCAGCCCCCGTCCCCCTAACTATGGCTACACCTTC.

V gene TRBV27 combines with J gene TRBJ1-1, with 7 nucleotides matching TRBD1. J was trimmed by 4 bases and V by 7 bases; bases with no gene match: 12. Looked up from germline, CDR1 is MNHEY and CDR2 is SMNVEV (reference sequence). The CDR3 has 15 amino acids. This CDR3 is CASTPLTGPATEAFF. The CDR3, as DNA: TGTGCCAGCACCCCATTGACAGGGCCGGCCACTGAAGCTTTCTTT.

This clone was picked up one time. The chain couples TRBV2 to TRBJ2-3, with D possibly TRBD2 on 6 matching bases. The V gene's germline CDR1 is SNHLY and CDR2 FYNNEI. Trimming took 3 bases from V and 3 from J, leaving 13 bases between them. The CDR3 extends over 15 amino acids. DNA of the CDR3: TGTGCCAGCAGTGACGGGACTGGAATTACAGATACGCAGTATTTT. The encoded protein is CASSDGTGITDTQYF.

In nucleotides, the CDR3 is TGTGCCAGCAGCCTAGGACCGGGACAGACCTACGAGCAGTACTTC. It codes for CASSLGPGQTYEQYF. The chain carries TRBV7-2 and TRBJ2-7, with 7 bases identical to TRBD1. Looked up from germline, CDR1 is SGHTA and CDR2 is FQGNSA. This CDR3 has 15 amino acids. J gave up 2 bases and V 5 bases, and 9 bases lay outside the gene matches.

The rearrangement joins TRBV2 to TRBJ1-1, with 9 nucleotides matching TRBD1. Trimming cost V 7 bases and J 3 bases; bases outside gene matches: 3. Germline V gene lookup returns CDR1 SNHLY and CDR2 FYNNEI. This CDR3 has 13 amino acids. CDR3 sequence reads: CASTGQGYTEAFF. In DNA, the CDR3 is TGTGCCAGCACCGGACAGGGGTACACTGAAGCTTTCTTT.

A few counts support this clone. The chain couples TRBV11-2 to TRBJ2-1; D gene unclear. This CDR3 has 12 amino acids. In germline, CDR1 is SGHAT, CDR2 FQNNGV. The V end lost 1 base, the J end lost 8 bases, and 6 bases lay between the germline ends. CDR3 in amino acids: CASSLGAHEQFF. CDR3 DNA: TGTGCCAGCAGCTTAGGGGCCCATGAGCAGTTCTTC. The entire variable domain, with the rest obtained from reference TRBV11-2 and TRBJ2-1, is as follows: EAGVAQSPRYKIIEKRQSVAFWCNPISGHATLYWYQQILGQGPKLLIQFQNNGVVDDSQLPKDRFSAERLKGVDSTLKIQPAKLEDSAVYLCASSLGAHEQFFGPGTRLTVL.

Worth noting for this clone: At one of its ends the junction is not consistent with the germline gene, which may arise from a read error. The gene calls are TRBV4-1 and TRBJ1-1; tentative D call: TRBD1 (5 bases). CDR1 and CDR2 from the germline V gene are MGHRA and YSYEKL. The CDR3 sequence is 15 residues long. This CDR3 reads CASSQDPTANAEAFF. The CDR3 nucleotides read TGCGCCAGCAGCCAAGATCCGACAGCGAACGCTGAAGCTTTCTTT.

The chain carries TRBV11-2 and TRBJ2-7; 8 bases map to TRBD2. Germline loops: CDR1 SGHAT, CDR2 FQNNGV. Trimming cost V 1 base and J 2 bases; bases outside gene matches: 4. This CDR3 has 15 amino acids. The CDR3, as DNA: TGTGCCAGCAGCTTAGGAGCGGGAGACGCCTACGAGCAGTACTTC. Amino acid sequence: CASSLGAGDAYEQYF.

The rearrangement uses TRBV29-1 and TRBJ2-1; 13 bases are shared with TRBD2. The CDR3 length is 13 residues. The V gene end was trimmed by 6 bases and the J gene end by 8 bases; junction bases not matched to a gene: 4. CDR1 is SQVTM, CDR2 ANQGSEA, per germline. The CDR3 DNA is TGCAGCGTGACTAGCGGGAGGATGGATGAGCAGTTCTTC. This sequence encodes CSVTSGRMDEQFF.

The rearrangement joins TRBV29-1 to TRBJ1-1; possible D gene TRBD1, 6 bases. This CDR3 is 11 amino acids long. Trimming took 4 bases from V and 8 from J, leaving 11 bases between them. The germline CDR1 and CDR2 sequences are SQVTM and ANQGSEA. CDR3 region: CSVVGRGEAFF. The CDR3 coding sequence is TGCAGCGTTGTGGGCAGGGGAGAAGCTTTCTTT. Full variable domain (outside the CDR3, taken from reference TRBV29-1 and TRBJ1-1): SAVISQKPSRDICQRGTSLTIQCQVDSQVTMMFWYRQQPGQSLTLIATANQGSEATYESGFVIDKFPISRPNLTFSTLTVSNMSPEDSSIYLCSVVGRGEAFFGQGTRLTVV.

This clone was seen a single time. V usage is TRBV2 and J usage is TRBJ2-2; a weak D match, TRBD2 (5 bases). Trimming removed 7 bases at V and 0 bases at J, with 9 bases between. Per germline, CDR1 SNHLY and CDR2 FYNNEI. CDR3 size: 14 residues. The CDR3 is CASNAGANTGELFF. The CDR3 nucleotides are TGTGCCAGCAACGCGGGCGCGAACACCGGGGAGCTGTTTTTT.